The 5 T cell receptor beta chains given below trace back to one sample, sequenced in a study of T cell repertoires in ileal Crohn's disease. Assay used: immunoSEQ multiplex PCR; TCRdb lists only in-frame clones, some missing. The profile shows some 5,200 clones, roughly 84% of them singletons. Described time point: proximal margin of the surgical specimen (macroscopically non-inflamed). Specimen: ileal tissue. Receptor source: an adult with Crohn's disease.

The rearrangement links TRBV10-3 to TRBJ2-1; 9 bases are shared with TRBD2. V shed 6 bases, J shed 7 bases, and the junction held 10 bases outside the gene matches. The V gene's germline CDR1 is ENHRY and CDR2 SYGVKD. The CDR3 covers 15 residues. CDR3 DNA sequence: TGTGCCATCAGGTTAACGCGGGGGGGCAGTAATGAGCAGTTCTTC. It encodes CAIRLTRGGSNEQFF.

This chain connects TRBV7-2 to TRBJ2-3; perhaps TRBD1 as D (6 bases). V lost 6 bases to trimming and J lost 6 bases, with 25 bases between them. From germline, CDR1 is SGHTA and CDR2 FQGNSA. The length of the CDR3 is 17 residues. Here the CDR3 DNA reads TGTGCCAGCAGGTCCCCGCTCAGTACAGGGATCGGGGATACGCAGTATTTT. As protein: CASRSPLSTGIGDTQYF.

This clone has only a few counts. Here the CDR3 reads CAWSHAGTGNTDTQYF. In nucleotides, the CDR3 is TGTGCCTGGAGTCACGCCGGGACAGGGAACACAGATACGCAGTATTTT. The J gene is TRBJ2-3, the V gene TRBV30; 9 nucleotides match TRBD1. CDR3 size: 16 residues. Germline-derived CDR1 and CDR2 are GTSNPN and SVGIG (reference sequence). V dropped 2 bases and J dropped 2; count of bases not matched to a gene: 8.

The genes are TRBV11-2 and TRBJ2-1; possibly TRBD1 or TRBD2 for D (5 bases each). Trimming removed 6 bases from V and 0 bases from J, with 12 bases in between. The CDR3 covers 15 residues. Germline-derived CDR1 and CDR2 are SGHAT and FQNNGV. The CDR3 DNA reads as TGTGCCAGCAGTCGGGACCTAAGCTCCTACAATGAGCAGTTCTTC. This encodes CASSRDLSSYNEQFF. Complete variable domain (other parts from reference TRBV11-2 and TRBJ2-1): EAGVAQSPRYKIIEKRQSVAFWCNPISGHATLYWYQQILGQGPKLLIQFQNNGVVDDSQLPKDRFSAERLKGVDSTLKIQPAKLEDSAVYLCASSRDLSSYNEQFFGPGTRLTVL.

The chain uses TRBV6-1 and TRBJ1-5; TRBD1 agrees at 10 bases. J gave up 5 bases and V 4 bases, and 8 bases lay outside the gene matches. This CDR3 region has 16 residues. The germline V gene encodes CDR1 MNHNS and CDR2 SASEGT. The CDR3 DNA is TGTGCCAGCAGTGGGGGGACAGGGGTTTCCCATCAGCCCCAGCATTTT. Protein product: CASSGGTGVSHQPQHF.